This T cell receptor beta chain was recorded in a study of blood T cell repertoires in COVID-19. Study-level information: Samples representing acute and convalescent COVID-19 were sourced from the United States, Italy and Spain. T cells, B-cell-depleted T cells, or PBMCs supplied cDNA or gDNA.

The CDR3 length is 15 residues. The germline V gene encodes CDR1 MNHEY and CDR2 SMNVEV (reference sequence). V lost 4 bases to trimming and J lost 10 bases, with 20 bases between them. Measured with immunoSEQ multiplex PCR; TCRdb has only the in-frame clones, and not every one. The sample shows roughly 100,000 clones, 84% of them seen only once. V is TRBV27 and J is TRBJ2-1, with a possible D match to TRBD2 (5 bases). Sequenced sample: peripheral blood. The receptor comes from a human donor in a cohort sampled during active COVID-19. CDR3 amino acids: CASSYVQAGRSEQFF. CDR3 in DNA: TGTGCCAGCAGTTATGTCCAGGCTGGGAGAAGCGAGCAGTTCTTC.